The 22 T cell receptor beta chains listed next were all sequenced from one sample in a study of monozygotic twins with inflammatory bowel disease. From its re-call of the 5' RACE reads, TCRdb lists each CDR3 protein once, without DNA. This repertoire includes 80,000 or so distinct CDR3 sequences. The specimen was blood. The receptor source for this set is a human donor with ulcerative colitis or Crohn's disease, or a healthy co-twin of an affected twin (not recorded which).

The chain recombines TRBV5-1 with TRBJ2-5. The V gene's germline CDR1 is SGHRS and CDR2 YFSETQ. The CDR3 has 14 residues. CDR3 in amino acids: CASSLEGFRKTQYF.

The chain has TRBV6-5 and TRBJ2-2; TCRdb lists TRBD2, though no DNA is available to test this call. Germline assignment: CDR1 MNHEY and CDR2 SVGAGI. The CDR3 has 16 amino acids. This chain's CDR3 is CASSYSRLAGSRELFF.

V usage is TRBV2 and J usage is TRBJ2-1. CDR1 and CDR2 (germline): SNHLY, FYNNEI. The length of the CDR3 is 13 residues. CDR3 amino acids: CASSVLKGGEQFF.

The rearrangement uses TRBV20-1 and TRBJ2-4; TCRdb's assignment of TRBD2 cannot be checked, as there is no DNA. The CDR3 is 15 residues long. Germline CDR1 DFQATT, CDR2 SNEGSKA (reference sequence). This chain's CDR3 is CSASSPRQPKNIQYF.

The rearrangement links TRBV24-1 to TRBJ2-1; TCRdb names TRBD1, which stays unverified in the absence of DNA. The germline gives CDR1 KGHDR, CDR2 SFDVKD. The CDR3 is 14 amino acids. The CDR3 is CATSDVDRDNEQFF.

Frequency places this clonotype as medium-sized (0.01 to 0.1%). CDR3 residues: CASSSPGQGVYEQYF. This sequence joins TRBV5-1 and TRBJ2-7; there is no DNA to check the TCRdb D call of TRBD1. The CDR3 consists of 15 residues. The V gene's germline CDR1 is SGHRS and CDR2 YFSETQ.

V gene TRBV20-1 combines with J gene TRBJ1-1; TCRdb's D call, TRBD1, is unchecked because there is no DNA. CDR1 and CDR2 from the germline V gene are DFQATT and SNEGSKA (reference sequence). The CDR3 contains 15 residues. Here the CDR3 reads CSAPPARLMNTEAFF.

The chain uses TRBV7-2 and TRBJ2-7. The CDR3 consists of 15 residues. Germline V gene sequence: CDR1 SGHTA, CDR2 FQGNSA. This chain's CDR3 is CASRSDGGASYEQYF.

This chain joins TRBV5-5 and TRBJ2-1; the D call from TCRdb, TRBD1, cannot be confirmed without DNA. CDR3 size: 12 residues. Germline CDR1 reads SGHKS; CDR2 reads YYEKEE (reference sequence). CDR3 region: CASSLYRDEQFF.

The CDR3 sequence is CASSPGLPLKETQYF. V gene TRBV6-2 or TRBV6-3 combines with J gene TRBJ2-5; TCRdb names TRBD1, which stays unverified in the absence of DNA. This CDR3 comprises 15 residues. Germline V gene data show CDR1 as MNHEY and CDR2 as SVGEGT.

This chain joins TRBV7-9 and TRBJ1-2. CDR3 length: 14 amino acids. The germline V gene has CDR1 SEHNR and CDR2 FQNEAQ (reference sequence). This chain's CDR3 is CASSSALVGYGYTF.

This chain links TRBV7-2 with TRBJ1-1; TCRdb lists TRBD1, though no DNA is available to test this call. CDR1 SGHTA and CDR2 FQGNSA come from the germline V gene. CDR3 length: 14 residues. The CDR3 loop reads CASSSKGAWTEAFF.

The rearrangement links TRBV4-1 to TRBJ1-2; TCRdb's D call, TRBD1, is unchecked because there is no DNA. Germline V CDR1 and CDR2: MGHRA, YSYEKL. This CDR3 has 18 residues. This CDR3 is CASSQVIFPSSGPLGYTF.

The genes are TRBV6-5 and TRBJ1-2. The germline gives CDR1 MNHEY, CDR2 SVGAGI. CDR3 length: 14 amino acids. This CDR3 is CASSYSGPRYGYTF.

The chain uses TRBV5-1 and TRBJ2-5; TCRdb designates TRBD1, a call that cannot be tested without DNA. CDR1 is SGHRS, CDR2 YFSETQ, per germline. The CDR3 has 14 residues. The CDR3 is CASRPGTHQETQYF.

The rearrangement links TRBV7-9 to TRBJ2-1; TCRdb's D call, TRBD2, is unchecked because there is no DNA. The germline gives CDR1 SEHNR, CDR2 FQNEAQ (reference sequence). The CDR3 consists of 15 residues. CDR3 region: CASSPASGGAFEQFF.

The V call is TRBV5-1, the J call TRBJ1-1; TCRdb proposes TRBD1, but this gene call is untestable without DNA. The V gene's germline CDR1 is SGHRS and CDR2 YFSETQ. This CDR3 contains 15 residues. The CDR3 region is CASSRRGGGGTEAFF.

This chain links TRBV6-5 with TRBJ1-4; TCRdb outputs TRBD1, but without DNA this stays unchecked. This CDR3 has 15 amino acids. The germline V gene encodes CDR1 MNHEY and CDR2 SVGAGI. CDR3 in amino acids: CASSYSQDLGEKLFF.

The V and J genes are TRBV5-1 and TRBJ2-2; TCRdb outputs TRBD1, but without DNA this stays unchecked. The CDR3 covers 16 residues. CDR1 and CDR2 from the germline V gene are SGHRS and YFSETQ. CDR3 residues: CASSLTGSANTGELFF.

Here the CDR3 reads CASSSGTNPAETQYF. The chain uses TRBV25-1 and TRBJ2-5; the D call of TRBD1 rests on TCRdb alone, since no DNA is present to check it. Germline V CDR1 and CDR2: MGHDK, SYGVNS. This CDR3 contains 15 residues.

The chain uses TRBV24-1 and TRBJ2-1; with no DNA, the TCRdb D assignment of TRBD1 cannot be verified. The CDR3 consists of 12 residues. Germline V gene sequence: CDR1 KGHDR, CDR2 SFDVKD. CDR3 sequence: CATSDRRDRQFF.

This chain links TRBV20-1 with TRBJ2-7; the TCRdb D gene call, TRBD1, has no DNA to confirm it. Germline lookup yields CDR1 DFQATT and CDR2 SNEGSKA (reference sequence). The CDR3 is 15 amino acids. CDR3 in amino acids: CSARDWDSKYYEQYF.